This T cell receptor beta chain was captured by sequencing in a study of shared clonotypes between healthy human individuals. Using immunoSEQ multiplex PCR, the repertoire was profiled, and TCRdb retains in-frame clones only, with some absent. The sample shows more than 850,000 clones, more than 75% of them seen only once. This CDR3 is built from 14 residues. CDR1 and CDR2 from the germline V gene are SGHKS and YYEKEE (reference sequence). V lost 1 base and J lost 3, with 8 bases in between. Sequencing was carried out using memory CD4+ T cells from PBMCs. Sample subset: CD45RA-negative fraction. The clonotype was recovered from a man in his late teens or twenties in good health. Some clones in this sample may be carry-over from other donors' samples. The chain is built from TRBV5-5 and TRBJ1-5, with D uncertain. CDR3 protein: CASSLLPNNQPQHF. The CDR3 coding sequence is TGTGCCAGCAGCTTGTTACCGAACAATCAGCCCCAGCATTTT.